This TCR beta chain was sequenced for a study of blood T cell repertoires in COVID-19. Across the study: The United States, Italy and Spain were the sources of the acute and convalescent COVID-19 samples. T cells, B-cell-depleted T cells, or PBMCs supplied cDNA or gDNA.

Method: immunoSEQ multiplex PCR; TCRdb's copy keeps in-frame clones and lacks some. In the table there are roughly 42,000 clones, around 87% of which are singletons. Germline lookup yields CDR1 GTSNPN and CDR2 SVGIG (reference sequence). CDR3 length: 12 residues. V was pared by 3 bases and J by 11 bases, with 14 bases between. This chain connects TRBV30 to TRBJ1-3, with TRBD1 as a possible D gene (6 bases). The TCR sequence derives from a man aged 45-60 years with active COVID-19. Material for sequencing was peripheral blood. CDR3 sequence: CAWRRRTVSIYF. In DNA form, the CDR3 reads TGTGCCTGGAGACGGAGGACAGTTTCCATATATTTT.